One sample yielded the 14 T cell receptor beta chains listed below, sequenced in a study of metastatic and nonmetastatic thyroid tumors. All patients were untreated before thyroid surgery. TCRdb re-analyzed the PCR reads using MiXCR. The sample records around 40,000 clones, roughly a quarter being singletons. The sequenced sample consisted of blood. These receptors all stem from a female donor with papillary thyroid cancer or a benign thyroid nodule (not recorded which). Some clones in this sample may be carry-over from other donors' samples.

This clone was detected ten times or more. This sequence joins TRBV18 and TRBJ1-2; D is perhaps TRBD1 (5 bases). Trimming cost V 2 bases and J 8 bases, with 15 bases left between them. CDR3 length: 14 residues. Germline values: CDR1 KGHSH, CDR2 LQKENI. The DNA of the CDR3 is TGTGCCAGCTCACCAGTGGGGGATACGTTCGGCTACACCTTC. It encodes CASSPVGDTFGYTF. The complete variable domain, with remaining parts taken from reference TRBV18 and TRBJ1-2, reads NAGVMQNPRHLVRRRGQEARLRCSPMKGHSHVYWYRQLPEEGLKFMVYLQKENIIDESGMPKERFSAEFPKEGPSILRIQQVVRGDSAAYFCASSPVGDTFGYTFGSGTRLTVV.

This clone was seen repeatedly, ten times or more. The rearrangement uses TRBV6-1 and TRBJ1-2; 7 bases match TRBD1. J gave up 8 bases and V 5 bases, and 8 bases lay outside the gene matches. CDR1 is MNHNS, CDR2 SASEGT, per germline. The CDR3 runs to 13 residues. CDR3 nucleotides: TGTGCCAGCAGTCTGGGACAGCAGGGGGGCTACACCTTC. Protein sequence: CASSLGQQGGYTF.

The J gene is TRBJ2-7, the V gene TRBV5-1; tentatively, D is TRBD2 (5 bases). V lost 3 bases to trimming and J lost 6 bases, with 13 bases between them. The CDR3 runs to 13 residues. Germline values: CDR1 SGHRS, CDR2 YFSETQ. The CDR3 DNA sequence: TGCGCCAGCAGCTCCGGGGTCATCGGCGAGCAGTACTTC. This codes for CASSSGVIGEQYF.

This clone showed up just a few times. This may stem from a read error, because a much larger clone lies one nucleotide away. The chain couples TRBV11-2 to TRBJ2-1, with 8 bases identical to TRBD2. Germline CDR1 reads SGHAT; CDR2 reads FQNNGV. The trim removed 5 bases at V and 6 bases at J, leaving 12 bases unmatched. The CDR3 has 16 amino acids. The CDR3 nucleotides read TGTGCCAGCAGCCCACTTGGGCGGGGGGCCTGCAATGAGCAGTTCTTC. Its protein is CASSPLGRGACNEQFF.

Ten or more counts support this clone. The chain recombines TRBV6-2 or TRBV6-3 with TRBJ2-3, with D uncertain. The V and J ends lost 4 bases and 3 bases respectively, with 14 bases between them. From germline, CDR1 is MNHEY and CDR2 SVGEGT. CDR3 length: 15 residues. The CDR3 protein is CASSWVHQVTDTQYF. The CDR3 DNA reads TGTGCCAGCAGTTGGGTGCACCAAGTTACAGATACGCAGTATTTT.

This clone has a handful of counts. The chain recombines TRBV25-1 with TRBJ2-7; 9 bases align to TRBD2. The J segment lost 4 bases and the V segment lost 2 bases, leaving 9 bases of the junction unmatched. The CDR3 sequence is 16 residues long. Germline V gene data show CDR1 as MGHDK and CDR2 as SYGVNS. CDR3 region: CASSERLSGSIYEQYF. DNA for the CDR3: TGTGCCAGCAGTGAACGACTTAGCGGGAGTATATACGAGCAGTACTTC.

In this sample, this clone turned up many times. The rearrangement joins TRBV2 to TRBJ1-1; weak D call: TRBD1 (5 bases). The V gene lost 7 bases and the J gene lost 5 bases, with 17 bases spanning the gap. Looked up from germline, CDR1 is SNHLY and CDR2 is FYNNEI. This CDR3 has 14 amino acids. In DNA, the CDR3 is TGTGCCAGCAACGGTGGCAGCAAGGGGACTGAAGCTTTCTTT. This sequence encodes CASNGGSKGTEAFF.

This clone showed up many times. V is TRBV30 and J is TRBJ1-1, with TRBD1 as a possible D gene (5 bases). Germline CDR1 GTSNPN, CDR2 SVGIG (reference sequence). V was shortened by 0 bases and J by 1 base, with 15 bases between the two germline ends. This CDR3 is built from 16 residues. The CDR3 here is CAWSVRGKGSNTEAFF. The CDR3 DNA follows: TGTGCCTGGAGTGTACGAGGGAAGGGGTCGAACACTGAAGCTTTCTTT.

In its sample, this clone was seen a few times. The CDR3 nucleotides read TGCAGTTCCCCAAAGGTACAGGGAGGGTTTTCACCCCTCCACTTT. Amino acid sequence: CSSPKVQGGFSPLHF. The chain has TRBV20-1 and TRBJ1-6; TRBD1 might be the D (6 bases). Germline loops: CDR1 DFQATT, CDR2 SNEGSKA (reference sequence). The V and J ends lost 8 bases and 9 bases respectively, with 23 bases between them. The CDR3 runs 15 residues.

This CDR3 reads CASSLDRNTEAFF. DNA of the CDR3: TGTGCCAGCAGCTTGGACCGAAACACTGAAGCTTTCTTT. This chain links TRBV5-5 with TRBJ1-1, with unresolved D. The germline gives CDR1 SGHKS, CDR2 YYEKEE (reference sequence). Trimming removed 0 bases from V and 2 bases from J, with 5 bases in between. The CDR3 runs to 13 residues.

This clone came up many times. The chain links TRBV29-1 to TRBJ1-2; D might be TRBD1 (6 bases). Trimming removed 4 bases from V and 7 bases from J, with 16 bases in between. Germline CDR1 is SQVTM and CDR2 is ANQGSEA. The CDR3 is made up of 13 amino acids. The CDR3: CSVGKPGAGGYTF. In nucleotides, the CDR3 is TGCAGCGTTGGGAAGCCGGGGGCCGGTGGCTACACCTTC.

This clone was counted ten times or more. This CDR3 reads CASSLGTGSTEAFF. The CDR3, as DNA: TGTGCCAGCAGCTTAGGAACCGGGTCCACTGAAGCTTTCTTT. The chain is built from TRBV7-9 and TRBJ1-1; D is undetermined. Trimming pared 1 base from V and 4 bases from J, leaving 10 bases between. CDR3 length: 14 residues. The germline gives CDR1 SEHNR, CDR2 FQNEAQ (reference sequence).

The chain recombines TRBV5-1 with TRBJ2-7; TRBD2 is a possible D gene (6 bases). Germline assignment: CDR1 SGHRS and CDR2 YFSETQ. The CDR3 loop spans 13 amino acids. Trimming pared 4 bases from V and 0 bases from J, leaving 8 bases between. Here the CDR3 reads CASSTGDSYEQYF. The CDR3 DNA reads TGCGCCAGCAGCACGGGGGACTCCTACGAGCAGTACTTC.

This clone was detected a few times. CDR3 coding DNA: TGTGCCACCGAGGGAGCCTCTGGAAACACCATATATTTT. It is translated as CATEGASGNTIYF. This chain links TRBV24-1 with TRBJ1-3; D gene uncertain. Germline V CDR1 and CDR2: KGHDR, SFDVKD. Trimming shortened V by 9 bases and J by 0 bases, and 8 bases separated the two germline ends. There are 13 residues in the CDR3.